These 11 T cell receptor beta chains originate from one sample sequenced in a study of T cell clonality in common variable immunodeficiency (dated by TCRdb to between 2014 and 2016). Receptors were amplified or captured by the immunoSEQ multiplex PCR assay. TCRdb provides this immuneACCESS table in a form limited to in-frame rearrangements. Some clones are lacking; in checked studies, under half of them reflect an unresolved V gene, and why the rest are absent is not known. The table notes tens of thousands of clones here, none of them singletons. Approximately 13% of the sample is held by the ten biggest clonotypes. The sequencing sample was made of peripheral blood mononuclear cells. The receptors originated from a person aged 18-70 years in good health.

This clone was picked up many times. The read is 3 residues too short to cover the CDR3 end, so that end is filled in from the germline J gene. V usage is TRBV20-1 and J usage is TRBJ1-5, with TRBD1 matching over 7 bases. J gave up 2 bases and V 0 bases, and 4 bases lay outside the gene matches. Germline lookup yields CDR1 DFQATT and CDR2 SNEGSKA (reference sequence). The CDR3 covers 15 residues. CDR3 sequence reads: CSARETGQGNQPQHF. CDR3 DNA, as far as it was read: TGCAGTGCTAGAGAGACCGGACAGGGCAATCAGCCC.

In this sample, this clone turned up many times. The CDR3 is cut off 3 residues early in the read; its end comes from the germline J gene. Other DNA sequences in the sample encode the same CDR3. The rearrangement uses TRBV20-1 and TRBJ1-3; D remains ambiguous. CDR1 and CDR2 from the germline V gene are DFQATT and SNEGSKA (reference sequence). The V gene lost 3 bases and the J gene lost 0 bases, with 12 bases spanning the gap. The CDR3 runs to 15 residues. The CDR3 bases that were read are TGCAGTGCTAGGTTATCACAGAGCTCTGGAAACACC. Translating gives CSARLSQSSGNT. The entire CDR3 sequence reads CSARLSQSSGNTIYF.

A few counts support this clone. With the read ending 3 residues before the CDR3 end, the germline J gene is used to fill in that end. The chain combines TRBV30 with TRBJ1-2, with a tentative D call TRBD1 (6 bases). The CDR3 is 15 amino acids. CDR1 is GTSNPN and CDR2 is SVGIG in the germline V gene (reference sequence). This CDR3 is CAWLAEAQGKDGYTF. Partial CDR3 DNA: TGTGCCTGGCTGGCAGAAGCGCAGGGGAAGGACGGC. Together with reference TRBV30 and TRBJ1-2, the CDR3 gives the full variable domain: SQTIHQWPATLVQPVGSPLSLECTVEGTSNPNLYWYRQAAGRGLQLLFYSVGIGQISSEVPQNLSASRPQDRQFILSSKKLLLSDSGFYLCAWLAEAQGKDGYTFGSGTRLTVV.

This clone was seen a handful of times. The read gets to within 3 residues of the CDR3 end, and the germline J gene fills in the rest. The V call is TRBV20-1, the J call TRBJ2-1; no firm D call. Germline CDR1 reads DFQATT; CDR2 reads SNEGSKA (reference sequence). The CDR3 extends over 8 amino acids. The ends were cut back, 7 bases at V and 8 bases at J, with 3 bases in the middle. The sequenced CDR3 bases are TGCAGTGTAGATGAG. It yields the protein CSVDE. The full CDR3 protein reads CSVDEQFF.

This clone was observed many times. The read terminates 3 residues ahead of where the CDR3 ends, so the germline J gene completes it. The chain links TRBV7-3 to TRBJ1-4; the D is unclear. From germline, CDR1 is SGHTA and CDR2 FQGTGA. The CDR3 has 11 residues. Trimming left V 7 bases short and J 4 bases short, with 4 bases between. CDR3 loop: CASTINEKLFF. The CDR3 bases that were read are TGTGCCAGCACCATTAATGAAAAA. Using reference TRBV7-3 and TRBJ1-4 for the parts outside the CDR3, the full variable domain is GAGVSQTPSNKVTEKGKYVELRCDPISGHTALYWYRQSLGQGPEFLIYFQGTGAADDSGLPNDRFFAVRPEGSVSTLKIQRTERGDSAVYLCASTINEKLFFGSGTQLSVL.

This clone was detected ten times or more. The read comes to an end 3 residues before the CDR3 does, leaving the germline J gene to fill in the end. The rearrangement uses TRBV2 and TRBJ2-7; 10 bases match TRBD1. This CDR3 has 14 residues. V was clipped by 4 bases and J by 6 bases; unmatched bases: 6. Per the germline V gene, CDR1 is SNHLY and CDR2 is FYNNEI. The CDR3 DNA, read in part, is TGTGCCAGCAGTGGTTGGGACAGGGGTTTCGAG. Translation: CASSGWDRGFE. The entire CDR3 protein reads CASSGWDRGFEQYF.

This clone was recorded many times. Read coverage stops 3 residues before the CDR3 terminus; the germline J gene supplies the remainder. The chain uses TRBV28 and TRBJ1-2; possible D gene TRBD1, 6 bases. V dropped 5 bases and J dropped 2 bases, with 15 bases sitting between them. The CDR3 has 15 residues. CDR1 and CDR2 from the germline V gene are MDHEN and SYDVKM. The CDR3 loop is CASSRTGIINYGYTF. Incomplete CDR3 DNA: TGTGCCAGCAGTCGTACAGGGATCATAAACTATGGC.

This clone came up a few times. CDR3 sequence: CSARAGQMNTEAFF. The covered CDR3 bases are TGCAGTGCTAGAGCCGGACAGATGAACACTGAA. The chain employs TRBV20-1 and TRBJ1-1; maybe TRBD1 (6 bases). Read sequence stops 3 residues before the CDR3 end, and the germline J gene provides the missing end. V dropped 1 base and J dropped 0 bases, with 9 bases sitting between them. This CDR3 region has 14 residues. Germline assignment: CDR1 DFQATT and CDR2 SNEGSKA (reference sequence).

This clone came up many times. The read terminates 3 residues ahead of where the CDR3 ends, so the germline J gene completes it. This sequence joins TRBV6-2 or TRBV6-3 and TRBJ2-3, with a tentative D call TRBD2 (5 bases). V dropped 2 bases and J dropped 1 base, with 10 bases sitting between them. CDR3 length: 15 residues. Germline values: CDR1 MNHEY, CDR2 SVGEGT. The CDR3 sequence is CASSYGAGGTDTQYF. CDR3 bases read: TGTGCCAGCAGTTACGGCGCCGGGGGCACAGATACG.

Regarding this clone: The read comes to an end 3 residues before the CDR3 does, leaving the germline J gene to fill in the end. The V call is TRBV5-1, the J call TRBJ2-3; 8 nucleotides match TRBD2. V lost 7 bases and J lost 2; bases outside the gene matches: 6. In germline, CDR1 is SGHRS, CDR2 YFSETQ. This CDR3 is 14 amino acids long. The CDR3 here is CASASGPDTDTQYF. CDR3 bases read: TGCGCCAGCGCTAGCGGGCCCGACACAGATACG.

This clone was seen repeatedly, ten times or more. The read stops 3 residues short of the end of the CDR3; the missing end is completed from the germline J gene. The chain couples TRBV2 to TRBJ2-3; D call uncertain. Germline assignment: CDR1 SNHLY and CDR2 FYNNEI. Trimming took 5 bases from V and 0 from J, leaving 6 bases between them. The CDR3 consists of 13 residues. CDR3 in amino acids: CASSSYSTDTQYF. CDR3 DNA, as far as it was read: TGTGCCAGCAGTTCCTACAGCACAGATACG.